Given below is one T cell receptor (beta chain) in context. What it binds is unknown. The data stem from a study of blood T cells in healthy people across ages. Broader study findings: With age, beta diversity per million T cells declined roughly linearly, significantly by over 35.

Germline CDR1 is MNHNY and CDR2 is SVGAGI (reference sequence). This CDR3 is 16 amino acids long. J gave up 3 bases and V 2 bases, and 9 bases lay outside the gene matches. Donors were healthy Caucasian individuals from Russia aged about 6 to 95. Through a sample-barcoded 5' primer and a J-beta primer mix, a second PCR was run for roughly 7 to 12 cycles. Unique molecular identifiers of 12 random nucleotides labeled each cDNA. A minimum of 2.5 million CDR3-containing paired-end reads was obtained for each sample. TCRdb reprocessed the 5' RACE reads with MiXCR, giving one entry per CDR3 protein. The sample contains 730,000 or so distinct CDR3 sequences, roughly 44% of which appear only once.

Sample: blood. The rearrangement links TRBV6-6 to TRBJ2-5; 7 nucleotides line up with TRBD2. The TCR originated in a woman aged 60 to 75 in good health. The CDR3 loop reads CASSYVTIAGEETQYF. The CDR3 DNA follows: TGTGCCAGCAGTTACGTTACGATAGCGGGTGAAGAGACCCAGTACTTC.